This T cell receptor (beta chain) was captured by sequencing in a study of cytomegalovirus exposure and HLA in healthy donors. Germline loops: CDR1 MNHNS, CDR2 SASEGT. V was trimmed by 4 bases and J by 0 bases, leaving 6 bases between them. CDR3 length: 13 amino acids. PCR involved 60 Vbeta and 13 Jbeta primers. The method was immunoSEQ multiplex PCR; TCRdb's version includes in-frame clones alone and lacks a portion of them. The sample shows about 130,000 clones, around 83% of them seen only once. The J gene is TRBJ1-1, the V gene TRBV6-1; D remains unclear. This TCR was sampled from a man aged 45-65 years in good health and CMV-seronegative. Sequences were obtained from PBMCs. In nucleotides, the CDR3 is TGTGCCAGCAGTGCGACACTGAACACTGAAGCTTTCTTT. This codes for CASSATLNTEAFF.